This T cell receptor beta chain was documented in a study of T cells expressing NK-cell markers. In the study overall: Sequenced donors, eight in total, included seven who were HCMV-seropositive and one who was seronegative.

Synthesis of TCR beta cDNA relied on 5'RACE template switching carrying UMIs. TCRdb re-called the 5' RACE reads; one entry per CDR3 protein, DNA not given. The sample holds a few hundred thousand distinct CDR3 sequences. Comments on this clonotype: Its target is unknown.

General observations from the study: Each of over 5 donors carried dominant NKG2C+ clonotypes accounting for roughly 1.0-7.5% of CD8+ T cells.

The material sequenced was blood T cells: a sorted CD56 or NKG2C T cell subset, CD4+ or CD8+ T cells, or bulk PBMC T cells (not recorded which). This receptor was obtained from a man aged 18 to 70 in good health.

The CDR3 sequence: CASSLGGTGPSSYNSPLHF. V and J are TRBV5-1 and TRBJ1-6; lacking DNA, the TRBD1 call made by TCRdb goes unchecked. The CDR3 is 19 residues long. Germline V gives CDR1 SGHRS, CDR2 YFSETQ.